This T cell receptor beta chain came from a study of T cells in Graves' hyperthyroidism and ophthalmopathy. RNA transcripts served as the template for amplifying TCR beta CDR3 regions. The study used the HTBI primer set for a first-round RT-PCR of the TCR CDR3. TCRdb re-analysed the multiplex PCR reads in MiXCR, keeping a single row per CDR3 protein. This sample carries hundreds of thousands of distinct CDR3 sequences, roughly 37% of them seen once, and the ten largest clones take approximately 8.7%. The CDR3 loop spans 15 amino acids. V shed 5 bases and J shed 4 bases, with 18 bases lying between them. Per the germline V gene, CDR1 is SEHNR and CDR2 is FQNEAQ (reference sequence).

The receptor comes from a man in his late teens or twenties with Graves' hyperthyroidism. The chain recombines TRBV7-9 with TRBJ2-7; TRBD1 might be the D (6 bases). The sample taken for sequencing was blood. The CDR3 bases are TGTGCCAGCAGCCATTCTACAGGGTCCCCATACGAGCAGTACTTC. Encoded protein: CASSHSTGSPYEQYF.